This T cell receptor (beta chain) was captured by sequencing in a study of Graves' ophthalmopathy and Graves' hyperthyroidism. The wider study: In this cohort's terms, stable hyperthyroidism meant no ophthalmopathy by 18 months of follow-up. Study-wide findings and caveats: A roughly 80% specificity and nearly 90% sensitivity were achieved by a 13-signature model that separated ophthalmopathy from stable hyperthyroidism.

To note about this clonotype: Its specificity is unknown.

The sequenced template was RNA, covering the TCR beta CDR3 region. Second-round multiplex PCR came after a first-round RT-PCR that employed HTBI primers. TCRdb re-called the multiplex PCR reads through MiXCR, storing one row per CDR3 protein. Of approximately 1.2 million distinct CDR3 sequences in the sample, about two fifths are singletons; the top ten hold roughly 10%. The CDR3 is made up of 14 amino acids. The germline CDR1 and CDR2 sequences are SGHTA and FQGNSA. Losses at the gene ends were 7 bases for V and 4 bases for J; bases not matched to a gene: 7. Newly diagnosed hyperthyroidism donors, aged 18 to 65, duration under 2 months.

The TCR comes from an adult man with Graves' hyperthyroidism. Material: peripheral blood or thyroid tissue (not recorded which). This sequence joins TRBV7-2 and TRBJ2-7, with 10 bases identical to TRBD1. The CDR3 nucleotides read TGTGCCAGCAAGGAGACAGGGGGCAATTACGAGCAGTACTTC. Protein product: CASKETGGNYEQYF.